Following are 20 T cell receptor beta chains from one sample sequenced in a study of OX40 agonist ivuxolimab in advanced cancers. Profiling relied on immunoSEQ multiplex PCR, and the TCRdb table lists in-frame clones only, not all of them. The sample gives about 100,000 clones, about nine tenths of which show up once; about 0.29% is in the top ten. The sequences come from CD4+ or CD8+ T cells sorted from blood, collected in a trial of the OX40 agonist ivuxolimab. The receptors originated from an adult with an advanced solid tumor such as melanoma, head and neck, liver or kidney cancer.

This clone was seen just once. The gene calls are TRBV7-2 and TRBJ2-3; 9 nucleotides align to TRBD2. CDR1 SGHTA and CDR2 FQGNSA come from the germline V gene. V shed 4 bases, J shed 2 bases, and the junction held 7 bases outside the gene matches. The CDR3 has 16 residues. CDR3 coding DNA: TGTGCCAGCAGCTCAACCGGGACTAGCAACACAGATACGCAGTATTTT. Translating gives CASSSTGTSNTDTQYF.

The chain joins TRBV7-6 to TRBJ1-5; D remains unclear. Judging by the DNA end, TRBJ2-3 fits better; the J call may be wrong. The CDR3 consists of 13 residues. Germline loops: CDR1 SGHVS, CDR2 FNYEAQ. CDR3 DNA: TGTGCCAGCAGCCACGGATGGGATCAGCCCCAGTATTTT. Its protein is CASSHGWDQPQYF.

Notes on this clone: The sample carries other DNA sequences with the same CDR3. This chain links TRBV7-2 with TRBJ2-7; D ambiguous. Germline V gene sequence: CDR1 SGHTA, CDR2 FQGNSA. V was cut by 4 bases and J by 5 bases, with 12 bases left in between. This CDR3 comprises 13 residues. CDR3 in DNA: TGTGCCAGCAGCTCCCCCCAGCGCCACGAGCAGTACTTC. Translating it yields CASSSPQRHEQYF. The variable domain in full, with the rest retrieved from reference TRBV7-2 and TRBJ2-7, is GAGVSQSPSNKVTEKGKDVELRCDPISGHTALYWYRQSLGQGLEFLIYFQGNSAPDKSGLPSDRFSAERTGGSVSTLTIQRTQQEDSAVYLCASSSPQRHEQYFGPGTRLTVT.

The J gene is TRBJ2-2, the V gene TRBV18, with no clear D. The V and J ends lost 6 bases and 4 bases respectively, with 9 bases between them. Germline assignment: CDR1 KGHSH and CDR2 LQKENI. The CDR3 consists of 13 residues. CDR3 nucleotide sequence: TGTGCCAGCTCCCTCAGATTCACCGGGGAGCTGTTTTTT. Translation gives CASSLRFTGELFF.

The genes are TRBV30 and TRBJ2-5; 7 nucleotides match TRBD1. The CDR3 runs 14 residues. J lost 4 bases, V lost 4 bases, and 9 bases had no gene match. Germline values: CDR1 GTSNPN, CDR2 SVGIG (reference sequence). The CDR3 reads CAWMKTGSLETQYF. DNA for the CDR3: TGTGCCTGGATGAAGACAGGGAGTTTAGAGACCCAGTACTTC.

J is TRBJ2-7 and V is TRBV27; the D gene is possibly TRBD1 (6 bases). V dropped 3 bases and J dropped 3 bases, with 18 bases sitting between them. The CDR3 has 16 residues. CDR1 MNHEY and CDR2 SMNVEV come from the germline V gene (reference sequence). In DNA form, the CDR3 reads TGTGCCAGCAGTTTGGACCCGAACAGGGTTCGCTACGAGCAGTACTTC. This gives the protein CASSLDPNRVRYEQYF.

This CDR3 reads CASSIDSLTSGRASGHTQYF. CDR3 nucleotides: TGTGCCAGTAGTATAGATTCTCTGACTAGCGGGAGGGCCTCCGGACATACGCAGTATTTT. The genes are TRBV19 and TRBJ2-3; 14 positions agree with TRBD2. V trimming: 0 bases; J trimming: 7 bases; junction bases outside the gene matches: 15. This CDR3 comprises 20 residues. Germline-derived CDR1 and CDR2 are LNHDA and SQIVND (reference sequence). Full variable domain (remainder filled in from reference TRBV19 and TRBJ2-3): DGGITQSPKYLFRKEGQNVTLSCEQNLNHDAMYWYRQDPGQGLRLIYYSQIVNDFQKGDIAEGYSVSREKKESFPLTVTSAQKNPTAFYLCASSIDSLTSGRASGHTQYFGPGTRLTVL.

The gene calls are TRBV6-5 and TRBJ2-7, with 7 bases aligning to TRBD1. J gave up 4 bases and V 6 bases, and 6 bases lay outside the gene matches. Per germline, CDR1 MNHEY and CDR2 SVGAGI. The CDR3 has 13 amino acids. CDR3 amino acids: CASSRDSEYEQYF. CDR3 DNA: TGTGCCAGCAGCCGGGACAGTGAATACGAGCAGTACTTC.

The V and J genes are TRBV7-9 and TRBJ2-3; the match to TRBD1 covers 8 bases. The V gene's germline CDR1 is SEHNR and CDR2 FQNEAQ (reference sequence). The CDR3 contains 15 residues. J was trimmed by 3 bases and V by 4 bases; bases with no gene match: 6. Here the CDR3 DNA reads TGTGCCAGCAGCTCAGGACAGGGAGTTACAGATACGCAGTATTTT. This translates into CASSSGQGVTDTQYF.

The chain combines TRBV30 with TRBJ2-2; D is unresolved. The CDR3 contains 12 residues. CDR1 and CDR2 (germline): GTSNPN, SVGIG (reference sequence). Trimming removed 3 bases from V and 5 bases from J, with 7 bases in between. CDR3 nucleotides: TGTGCCTGGAGGGCCATGACCGGGGAGCTGTTTTTT. It translates to CAWRAMTGELFF.

V usage is TRBV7-2 and J usage is TRBJ2-7; TRBD2 agrees at 13 bases. There are 15 residues in the CDR3. Trimming at V came to 6 bases and at J to 4 bases, leaving 6 bases not matched to a gene. Germline values: CDR1 SGHTA, CDR2 FQGNSA. CDR3 region: CASSSRLAGGYEQYF. The DNA for the CDR3 is TGTGCCAGCAGTTCACGACTAGCGGGAGGTTACGAGCAGTACTTC.

The chain couples TRBV7-3 to TRBJ2-5, with D perhaps TRBD1 (6 bases). CDR1 and CDR2 from the germline V gene are SGHTA and FQGTGA. The CDR3 length is 15 residues. The V end lost 0 bases, the J end lost 4 bases, and 12 bases lay between the germline ends. In nucleotides, the CDR3 is TGTGCCAGCAGCTTAACTAGCAGGGGCGGAGAGACCCAGTACTTC. Translated, it gives CASSLTSRGGETQYF.

The chain couples TRBV7-6 to TRBJ2-2; D gene unclear. V lost 2 bases and J lost 7, with 8 bases in between. There are 13 residues in the CDR3. Germline V lookup: CDR1 SGHVS, CDR2 FNYEAQ. CDR3 loop: CASSLSGVGELFF. DNA of the CDR3: TGTGCCAGCAGCTTATCAGGCGTCGGGGAGCTGTTTTTT. Drawing the rest from reference TRBV7-6 and TRBJ2-2, the complete variable domain is GAGVSQSPRYKVTKRGQDVALRCDPISGHVSLYWYRQALGQGPEFLTYFNYEAQQDKSGLPNDRFSAERPEGSISTLTIQRTEQRDSAMYRCASSLSGVGELFFGEGSRLTVL.

This chain links TRBV5-4 with TRBJ2-7; the match to TRBD2 covers 9 bases. This CDR3 comprises 16 residues. Germline V gene data show CDR1 as SGHNT and CDR2 as YYREEE (reference sequence). J lost 5 bases, V lost 0 bases, and 9 bases had no gene match. DNA of the CDR3: TGTGCCAGCAGCTTGGTCGGCGCGGGAGGGCTGAACGAGCAGTACTTC. Protein: CASSLVGAGGLNEQYF. Together with reference TRBV5-4 and TRBJ2-7, the CDR3 gives the full variable domain: ETGVTQSPTHLIKTRGQQVTLRCSSQSGHNTVSWYQQALGQGPQFIFQYYREEENGRGNFPPRFSGLQFPNYSSELNVNALELDDSALYLCASSLVGAGGLNEQYFGPGTRLTVT.

This chain connects TRBV28 to TRBJ1-2; D not certain. V lost 3 bases and J lost 7, with 15 bases in between. CDR1 is MDHEN, CDR2 SYDVKM, per germline. The CDR3 consists of 14 residues. The CDR3 reads CASSLTWPLRGYTF. The DNA of the CDR3 is TGTGCCAGCAGTTTGACGTGGCCATTGCGTGGCTACACCTTC.

The CDR3: CASSYGTDPWYEQYF. CDR3 DNA sequence: TGTGCCAGCAGCTACGGGACGGATCCATGGTACGAGCAGTACTTC. This chain joins TRBV5-8 and TRBJ2-7; D may be TRBD1 or TRBD2 (5 bases each). The CDR3 is 15 residues long. Germline assignment: CDR1 SGHTS and CDR2 YDEGEE. Trimming pared 3 bases from V and 4 bases from J, leaving 17 bases between.

This sequence joins TRBV28 and TRBJ1-5; weak D call: TRBD1 (5 bases). Germline-derived CDR1 and CDR2 are MDHEN and SYDVKM. V was trimmed by 5 bases and J by 8 bases, leaving 19 bases between them. The CDR3 consists of 15 residues. CDR3 region: CASSEGGLRAKPQHF. In DNA form, the CDR3 reads TGTGCCAGCAGTGAAGGAGGGCTCAGGGCAAAGCCCCAGCATTTT.

This sequence joins TRBV5-1 and TRBJ2-7; TRBD2 might be the D (6 bases). From germline, CDR1 is SGHRS and CDR2 YFSETQ. The V end was cut by 2 bases, the J end by 5 bases, with 17 bases between. This CDR3 region has 15 residues. The CDR3 loop is CASSLAEEGLNEQYF. DNA of the CDR3: TGCGCCAGCAGCTTAGCGGAGGAGGGCCTGAACGAGCAGTACTTC.

This chain links TRBV4-3 with TRBJ1-2; TRBD1 matches 9 bases. The CDR3 length is 15 residues. CDR1 is LGHNA, CDR2 YSLEER, per germline. Trimming took 2 bases from V and 2 from J; bases not matched to a gene: 3. The CDR3 loop is CASSQYRGQNYGYTF. In nucleotides, the CDR3 is TGCGCCAGCAGCCAATACAGGGGGCAGAACTATGGCTACACCTTC.

The rearrangement joins TRBV19 to TRBJ1-3, with D possibly TRBD1 on 6 matching bases. Trimming removed 7 bases at V and 4 bases at J, with 14 bases between. In germline, CDR1 is LNHDA, CDR2 SQIVND (reference sequence). The CDR3 has 14 residues. Written as DNA, the CDR3 is TGTGCCAGTACCTCGGGGGGCCTCGGAAACACCATATATTTT. This encodes CASTSGGLGNTIYF.